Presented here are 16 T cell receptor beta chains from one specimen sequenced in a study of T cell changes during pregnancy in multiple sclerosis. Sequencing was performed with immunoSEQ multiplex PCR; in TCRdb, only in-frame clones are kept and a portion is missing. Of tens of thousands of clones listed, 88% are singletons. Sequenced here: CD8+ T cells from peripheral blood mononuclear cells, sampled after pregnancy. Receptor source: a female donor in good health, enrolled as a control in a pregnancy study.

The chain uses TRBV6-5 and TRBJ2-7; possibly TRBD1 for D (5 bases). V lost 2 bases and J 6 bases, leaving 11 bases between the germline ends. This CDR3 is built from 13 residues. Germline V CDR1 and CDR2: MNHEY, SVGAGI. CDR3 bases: TGTGCCAGCAGTTACGGCAGGGTCCCCGAGCAGTACTTC. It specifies CASSYGRVPEQYF.

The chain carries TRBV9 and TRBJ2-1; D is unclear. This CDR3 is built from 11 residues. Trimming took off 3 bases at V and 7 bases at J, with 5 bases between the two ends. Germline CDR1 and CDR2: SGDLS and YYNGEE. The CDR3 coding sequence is TGTGCCAGCAGCGGGAGTAATGAGCAGTTCTTC. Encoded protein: CASSGSNEQFF.

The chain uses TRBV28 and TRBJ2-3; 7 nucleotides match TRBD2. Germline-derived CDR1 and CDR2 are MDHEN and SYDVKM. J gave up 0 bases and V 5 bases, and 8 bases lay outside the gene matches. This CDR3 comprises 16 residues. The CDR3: CASSRDYLTSTDTQYF. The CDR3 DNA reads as TGTGCCAGCAGTCGGGACTACCTGACTAGCACAGATACGCAGTATTTT.

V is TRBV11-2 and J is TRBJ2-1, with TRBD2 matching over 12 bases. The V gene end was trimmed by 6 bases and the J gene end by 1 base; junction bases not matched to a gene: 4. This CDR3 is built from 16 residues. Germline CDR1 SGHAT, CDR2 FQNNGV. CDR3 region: CASRSGTSGSYNEQFF. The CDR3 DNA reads TGTGCCAGCAGGTCCGGGACTAGCGGGTCCTACAATGAGCAGTTCTTC.

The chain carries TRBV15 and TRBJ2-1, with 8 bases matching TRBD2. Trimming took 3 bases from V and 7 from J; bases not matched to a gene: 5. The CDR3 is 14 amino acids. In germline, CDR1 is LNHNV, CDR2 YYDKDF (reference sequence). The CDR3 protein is CATSRRGAKNEQFF. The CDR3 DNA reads TGTGCCACCAGCAGGCGGGGGGCGAAAAATGAGCAGTTCTTC. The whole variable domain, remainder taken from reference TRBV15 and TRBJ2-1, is DAMVIQNPRYQVTQFGKPVTLSCSQTLNHNVMYWYQQKSSQAPKLLFHYYDKDFNNEADTPDNFQSRRPNTSFCFLDIRSPGLGDTAMYLCATSRRGAKNEQFFGPGTRLTVL.

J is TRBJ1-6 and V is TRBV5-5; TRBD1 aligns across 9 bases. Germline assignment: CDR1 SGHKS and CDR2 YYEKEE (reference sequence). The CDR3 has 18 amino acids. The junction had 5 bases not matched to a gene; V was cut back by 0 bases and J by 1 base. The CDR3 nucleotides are TGTGCCAGCAGCTTGGGTCTGGGACAGGGTTCCTATAATTCACCCCTCCACTTT. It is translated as CASSLGLGQGSYNSPLHF.

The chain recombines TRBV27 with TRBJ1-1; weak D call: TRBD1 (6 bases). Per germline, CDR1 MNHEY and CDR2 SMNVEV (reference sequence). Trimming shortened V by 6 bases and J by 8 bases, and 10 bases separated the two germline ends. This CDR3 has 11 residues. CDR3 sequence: CASSRDKEAFF. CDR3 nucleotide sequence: TGTGCCAGCAGCCGGGACAAAGAAGCTTTCTTT.

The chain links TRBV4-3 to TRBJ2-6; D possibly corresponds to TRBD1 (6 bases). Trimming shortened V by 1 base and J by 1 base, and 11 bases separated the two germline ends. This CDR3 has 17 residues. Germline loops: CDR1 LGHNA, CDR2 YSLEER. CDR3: CASSQGLTGSGANVLTF. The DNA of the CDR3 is TGCGCCAGCAGCCAAGGGCTTACAGGGTCTGGGGCCAACGTCCTGACTTTC.

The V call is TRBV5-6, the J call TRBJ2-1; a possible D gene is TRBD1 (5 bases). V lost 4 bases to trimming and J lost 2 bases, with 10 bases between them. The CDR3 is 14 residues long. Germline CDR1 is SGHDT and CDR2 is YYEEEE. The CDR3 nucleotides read TGTGCCAGCAGCCCCAGGGCTACCTACAATGAGCAGTTCTTC. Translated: CASSPRATYNEQFF.

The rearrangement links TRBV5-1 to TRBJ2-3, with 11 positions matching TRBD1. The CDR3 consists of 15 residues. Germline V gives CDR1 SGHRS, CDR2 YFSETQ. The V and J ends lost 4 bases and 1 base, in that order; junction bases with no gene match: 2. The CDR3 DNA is TGCGCCAGCAGCGCGGGACAGGGGGGCACAGATACGCAGTATTTT. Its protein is CASSAGQGGTDTQYF.

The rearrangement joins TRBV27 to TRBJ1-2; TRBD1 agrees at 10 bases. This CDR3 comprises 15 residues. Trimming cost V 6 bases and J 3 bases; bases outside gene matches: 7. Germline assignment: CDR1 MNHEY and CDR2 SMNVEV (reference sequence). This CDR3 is CASSPGTGEYYGYTF. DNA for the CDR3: TGTGCCAGCAGCCCCGGGACAGGGGAGTACTATGGCTACACCTTC.

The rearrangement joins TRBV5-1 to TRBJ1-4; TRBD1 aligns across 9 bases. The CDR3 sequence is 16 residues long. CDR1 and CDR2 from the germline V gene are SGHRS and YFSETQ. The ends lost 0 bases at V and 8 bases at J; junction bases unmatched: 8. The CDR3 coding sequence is TGCGCCAGCAGCTTGGAGACAGGGGGAGTGGGCGAAAAACTGTTTTTT. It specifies CASSLETGGVGEKLFF.

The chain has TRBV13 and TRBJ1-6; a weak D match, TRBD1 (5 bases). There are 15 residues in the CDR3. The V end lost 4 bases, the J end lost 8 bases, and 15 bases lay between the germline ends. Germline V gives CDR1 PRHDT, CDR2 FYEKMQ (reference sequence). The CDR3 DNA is TGTGCCAGCAGCTACGGGGGAGTCGACGATTCACCCCTCCACTTT. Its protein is CASSYGGVDDSPLHF.

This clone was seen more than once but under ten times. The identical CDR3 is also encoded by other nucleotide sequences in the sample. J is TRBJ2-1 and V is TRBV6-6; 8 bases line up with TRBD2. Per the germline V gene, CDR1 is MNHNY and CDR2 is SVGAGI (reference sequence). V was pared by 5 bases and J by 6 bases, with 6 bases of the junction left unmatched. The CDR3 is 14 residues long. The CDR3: CASSPGLEGNEQFF. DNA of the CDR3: TGTGCCAGCAGTCCGGGACTAGAGGGCAATGAGCAGTTCTTC.

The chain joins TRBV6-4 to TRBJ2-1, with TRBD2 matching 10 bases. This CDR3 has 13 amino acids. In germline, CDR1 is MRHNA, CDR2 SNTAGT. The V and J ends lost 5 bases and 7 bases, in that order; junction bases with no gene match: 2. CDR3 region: CASSSLAGNEQFF. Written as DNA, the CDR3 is TGTGCCAGCAGTTCACTAGCGGGGAATGAGCAGTTCTTC.

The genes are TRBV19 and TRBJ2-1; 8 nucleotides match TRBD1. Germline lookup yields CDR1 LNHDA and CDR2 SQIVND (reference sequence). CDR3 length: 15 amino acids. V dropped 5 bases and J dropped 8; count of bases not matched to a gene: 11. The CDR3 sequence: CASSPLDRVMDEQFF. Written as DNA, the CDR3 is TGTGCCAGTAGTCCCCTGGACAGGGTAATGGATGAGCAGTTCTTC.